The sequence of this T cell receptor (beta chain) was determined in a study of CD8+ T cells in alopecia areata. Study-wide findings and caveats: Within the top 100, expanded CD8+ clones significantly decreased with tofacitinib, as did scalp clonality. Across lesional scalp, and particularly alopecia totalis/universalis, clonality surpassed that of normal scalp.

Treatment described: oral pan-JAK inhibitor, 5-10 mg twice daily. Reverse transcribed after extraction, RNA yielded cDNA as the sequencing template. Produced via immunoSEQ multiplex PCR; TCRdb's table is partial and in-frame only. The sample has fewer than 100,000 clones, approximately 70% seen once. This CDR3 contains 12 residues. V was pared by 0 bases and J by 9 bases, with 9 bases between. Germline V gene data show CDR1 as GTSNPN and CDR2 as SVGIG (reference sequence). About this clone: What it binds is not known.

The V gene is TRBV30, the J gene TRBJ1-5; D not certain. The clonotype was recovered from a human donor with alopecia areata. The starting material was CD8+ T cells sorted from blood, obtained at approximately week 45, from a patient treated with tofacitinib. The CDR3 spells CAWSVRAGPQHF. The CDR3 DNA sequence: TGTGCCTGGAGTGTAAGAGCCGGGCCCCAGCATTTT.